The 28 T cell receptor beta chains listed next were all sequenced from one sample in a study of spatial heterogeneity in lung cancer. MiXCR was run by TCRdb on the 5' RACE reads, yielding one entry per CDR3 protein. The table has thousands of distinct CDR3 sequences, about 16% seen once. Described time point: sample taken at primary tumor resection. In each case, whole RNA from tumor, nontumor lung or frozen PBMC was sequenced unsorted. This specimen consisted of normal lung tissue next to the tumor, obtained at surgery. These receptors were collected from a male donor with early-stage non-small cell lung cancer.

Judged by abundance, this clonotype is medium-sized. A library prepared for alpha chains yielded this beta chain as an off-target read; its size is of little meaning. The gene calls are TRBV5-1 and TRBJ2-1; a possible D gene is TRBD2 (5 bases). This CDR3 comprises 13 residues. V lost 7 bases, J lost 6 bases, and 14 bases lay in between. CDR1 is SGHRS and CDR2 is YFSETQ in the germline V gene. As DNA, the CDR3 is TGCGCCAGCCATCTTCCGGGGAGCAATGAGCAGTTCTTC. Encoded protein: CASHLPGSNEQFF.

A note on this clonotype: A library made for alpha chains picked up this beta chain off target, so its size means little. This rearrangement joins TRBV9 to TRBJ2-1, with 9 bases fitting TRBD2. This CDR3 has 14 amino acids. Germline assignment: CDR1 SGDLS and CDR2 YYNGEE. The V segment lost 3 bases and the J segment 14 bases; nucleotides outside the gene matches: 12. DNA for the CDR3: TGTGCCAGCAGCGCGGGGGGTAGCGGGAGTAATGAGTTCTTC. Amino acid sequence: CASSAGGSGSNEFF.

This clonotype rates as medium-sized. This beta chain came through as a stray read in a library set up for alpha chains, and its size says little. CDR3 sequence reads: CASSWGQGMNTGELFF. The CDR3 region has the DNA TGCGCCAGCAGCTGGGGACAGGGGATGAACACCGGGGAGCTGTTTTTT. The genes are TRBV5-1 and TRBJ2-2, with TRBD1 matching 10 bases. This CDR3 comprises 16 residues. Trimming at V came to 3 bases and at J to 1 base, leaving 3 bases not matched to a gene. Germline V CDR1 and CDR2: SGHRS, YFSETQ.

This clonotype was seen a handful of times. With the library built for alpha chains, this beta chain is off target and its frequency is not meaningful. This rearrangement joins TRBV7-3 to TRBJ2-6; D possibly matches TRBD1 or TRBD2 (5 bases each). V lost 5 bases, J lost 0 bases, and 11 bases lay in between. Germline V gene sequence: CDR1 SGHTA, CDR2 FQGTGA. The CDR3 totals 16 residues. The DNA for the CDR3 is TGTGCCAGCAGCCGATATGGGGGCTCTGGGGCCAACGTCCTGACTTTC. This codes for CASSRYGGSGANVLTF.

This clonotype is labeled medium-sized. This beta chain turned up in a library designed for alpha chains; as an off-target read, its abundance says little. The chain is built from TRBV27 and TRBJ1-1, with D possibly TRBD1 on 5 matching bases. The germline V and J ends were trimmed by 2 bases and 2 bases, with 9 bases remaining between them. The CDR3 extends over 14 amino acids. Germline values: CDR1 MNHEY, CDR2 SMNVEV (reference sequence). CDR3 sequence: CASSLVGVNTEAFF. The CDR3 DNA reads TGTGCCAGCAGTTTAGTGGGGGTAAACACTGAAGCTTTCTTT.

At least ten counts were recorded for this clonotype. The size of this beta chain means little, since it is a stray read in a library made for alpha chains. The chain joins TRBV27 to TRBJ2-3, with TRBD2 matching 7 bases. CDR3 size: 16 residues. Germline V gene sequence: CDR1 MNHEY, CDR2 SMNVEV (reference sequence). V dropped 6 bases and J dropped 3; count of bases not matched to a gene: 12. The DNA for the CDR3 is TGTGCCAGCAGCCAACTGGGTGCGGGGGAGACAGATACGCAGTATTTT. This codes for CASSQLGAGETDTQYF.

This clonotype is labeled medium-sized. For a library built for alpha chains, this beta chain is a stray read; little rests on its size. V gene TRBV23-1 combines with J gene TRBJ2-1, with D possibly being TRBD1 (6 bases). TRBV23-1 is identified as an open reading frame with a role that is uncertain. Trimming stripped 4 bases from V and 4 bases from J, with 11 bases between. The CDR3 length is 14 residues. The DNA of the CDR3 is TGCGCCAGCAGTCCAACGACAGGTTACAATGAGCAGTTCTTC. Translation gives CASSPTTGYNEQFF.

In its sample, this clonotype was seen many times. A library prepared for alpha chains yielded this beta chain as an off-target read; its size is of little meaning. The V and J genes are TRBV7-9 and TRBJ2-3; 9 positions agree with TRBD1. The CDR3 contains 15 residues. J lost 1 base, V lost 3 bases, and 2 bases had no gene match. Germline lookup yields CDR1 SEHNR and CDR2 FQNEAQ (reference sequence). The CDR3: CASSFRTGGTDTQYF. CDR3 in DNA: TGTGCCAGCAGCTTTAGGACAGGGGGCACAGATACGCAGTATTTT.

Note on this clonotype: Found in a library prepared for alpha chains, this beta chain is an off-target read, and its abundance has little meaning. CDR3 residues: CAISRDHRDNYQETQYF. The CDR3 DNA reads TGTGCCATCAGTCGAGACCACCGGGACAATTACCAAGAGACCCAGTACTTC. J is TRBJ2-5 and V is TRBV10-3; maybe TRBD1 (6 bases). Germline V gives CDR1 ENHRY, CDR2 SYGVKD. The V gene lost 5 bases and the J gene lost 0 bases, with 19 bases spanning the gap. There are 17 residues in the CDR3.

This clonotype was recorded at least ten times. The size of this beta chain means little, since it is a stray read in a library made for alpha chains. V and J are TRBV9 and TRBJ2-5, with unresolved D. The CDR3 sequence is 11 residues long. Trimming removed 0 bases from V and 5 bases from J, with 2 bases in between. CDR1 and CDR2 (germline): SGDLS, YYNGEE. This CDR3 is CASSVAETQYF. In nucleotides, the CDR3 is TGTGCCAGCAGCGTAGCGGAGACCCAGTACTTC. Looking up the rest from reference TRBV9 and TRBJ2-5 gives the full variable domain: DSGVTQTPKHLITATGQRVTLRCSPRSGDLSVYWYQQSLDQGLQFLIQYYNGEERAKGNILERFSAQQFPDLHSELNLSSLELGDSALYFCASSVAETQYFGPGTRLLVL.

In its sample, this clonotype was seen a few times. This beta chain was picked up by a library intended for alpha chains and is off target, so its count carries little meaning. The chain has TRBV20-1 and TRBJ2-5; 8 nucleotides agree with TRBD2. CDR1 and CDR2 (germline): DFQATT, SNEGSKA (reference sequence). This CDR3 contains 13 residues. The trim removed 4 bases at V and 5 bases at J, leaving 6 bases unmatched. The CDR3 sequence: CSAISGNRETQYF. The CDR3 region has the DNA TGCAGTGCTATTAGCGGGAATCGCGAGACCCAGTACTTC.

This clonotype counts as medium-sized (0.01 to 0.1%). This beta chain represents an off-target read in a library built for alpha chains; its size is of limited meaning. V and J are TRBV7-9 and TRBJ2-3; D uncertain. CDR1 and CDR2 (germline): SEHNR, FQNEAQ (reference sequence). The V end lost 5 bases, the J end lost 0 bases, and 9 bases lay between the germline ends. The CDR3 totals 14 residues. CDR3 protein: CASSPLTSTDTQYF. Here the CDR3 DNA reads TGTGCCAGCAGCCCCTTAACTAGCACAGATACGCAGTATTTT.

This clonotype is medium-sized by share. This beta chain lies outside the target of a library built for alpha chains; its clone size means little. The CDR3 DNA reads TGCAGTGCTAGATTGGGCTGGGGCAATCAGCCCCAGCATTTT. Translating gives CSARLGWGNQPQHF. The V call is TRBV20-1, the J call TRBJ1-5; D gene unclear. The length of the CDR3 is 14 residues. Trimming cost V 2 bases and J 2 bases, with 10 bases left between them. Germline lookup yields CDR1 DFQATT and CDR2 SNEGSKA (reference sequence).

This clonotype ranks as medium-sized. This beta chain represents an off-target read in a library built for alpha chains; its size is of limited meaning. The J gene is TRBJ1-1, the V gene TRBV5-1; D possibly corresponds to TRBD1 (5 bases). From germline, CDR1 is SGHRS and CDR2 YFSETQ. This CDR3 is 14 amino acids long. With 1 base removed from V and 1 base from J, the gap between germline ends came to 8 bases. The DNA for the CDR3 is TGCGCCAGCAGCTTGAACAGGCAGAACACTGAAGCTTTCTTT. Amino acids: CASSLNRQNTEAFF.

This clonotype is termed medium-sized (0.01 to 0.1%). With the library built for alpha chains, this beta chain is off target and its frequency is not meaningful. The genes are TRBV5-1 and TRBJ1-4; perhaps TRBD1 as D (6 bases). V lost 0 bases, J lost 7 bases, and 13 bases lay in between. CDR1 SGHRS and CDR2 YFSETQ come from the germline V gene. CDR3 size: 15 residues. CDR3 bases: TGCGCCAGCAGCTTGGCTAGGGGGTCGAGTGAAAAACTGTTTTTT. Amino acid sequence: CASSLARGSSEKLFF.

This clonotype qualifies as medium-sized. This beta chain represents an off-target read in a library built for alpha chains; its size is of limited meaning. The CDR3 coding sequence is TGTGCCAGCAGCTTAAGAGACAGGGGCGGGAATCAGCCCCAGCATTTT. Protein: CASSLRDRGGNQPQHF. V and J are TRBV7-2 and TRBJ1-5; TRBD1 matches at 8 bases. The CDR3 length is 16 residues. The germline gives CDR1 SGHTA, CDR2 FQGNSA. Losses at the gene ends were 2 bases for V and 4 bases for J; bases not matched to a gene: 7.

This clonotype appeared many times. This beta chain is an unintended read in a library built for alpha chains; its size means little. J is TRBJ2-1 and V is TRBV4-2, with D hard to call. The germline V and J ends were trimmed by 0 bases and 5 bases, with 8 bases remaining between them. Germline V gene lookup returns CDR1 LGHNA and CDR2 YNFKEQ. There are 14 residues in the CDR3. The CDR3 region is CASSQDRNNNEQFF. The CDR3 bases are TGTGCCAGCAGCCAAGATCGAAACAACAATGAGCAGTTCTTC.

By share, this clonotype ranks as medium-sized (0.01 to 0.1%). A library prepared for alpha chains yielded this beta chain as an off-target read; its size is of little meaning. The chain links TRBV6-5 to TRBJ2-6; tentatively, D is TRBD2 (6 bases). Trimming took 5 bases from V and 0 from J, leaving 14 bases between them. Germline CDR1 is MNHEY and CDR2 is SVGAGI. The CDR3 length is 17 residues. The CDR3 loop reads CASSDRDLGSGANVLTF. The CDR3 DNA follows: TGTGCCAGCAGTGACCGGGACTTGGGCTCTGGGGCCAACGTCCTGACTTTC.

By share, this clonotype ranks as medium-sized (0.01 to 0.1%). This beta chain is a stray sequence in a library constructed for alpha chains; its clone size is not meaningful. The CDR3 nucleotides are TGTGCCAGCAGCCACGCCGGGGCCAACGTCCTGACTTTC. Translated, it gives CASSHAGANVLTF. The chain carries TRBV5-6 and TRBJ2-6, with D unresolved. CDR1 is SGHDT and CDR2 is YYEEEE in the germline V gene. V was shortened by 4 bases and J by 4 bases, with 6 bases between the two germline ends. This CDR3 comprises 13 residues.

This clonotype was counted between two and nine times. This beta chain is off target for a library built for alpha chains, so its abundance means little. The chain combines TRBV30 with TRBJ1-2; D is unresolved. The germline V gene encodes CDR1 GTSNPN and CDR2 SVGIG (reference sequence). This CDR3 contains 14 residues. Trimming took 2 bases from V and 6 from J, leaving 16 bases between them. CDR3 nucleotide sequence: TGTGCCTGGAGTTTAGGAGTTTCTCGTGATGGCTACACCTTC. As protein: CAWSLGVSRDGYTF.

As to this clonotype: This beta chain represents an off-target read in a library built for alpha chains; its size is of limited meaning. The chain recombines TRBV3-1 with TRBJ2-1; 8 nucleotides line up with TRBD2. V dropped 4 bases and J dropped 5; count of bases not matched to a gene: 7. This CDR3 comprises 15 residues. CDR1 and CDR2 from the germline V gene are LGHDT and YNNKEL (reference sequence). The CDR3 loop reads CASSPGGPFHNEQFF. CDR3 sequence (DNA): TGTGCCAGCAGCCCGGGGGGGCCGTTCCACAATGAGCAGTTCTTC.

Turning to this clonotype: This beta chain came through as a stray read in a library set up for alpha chains, and its size says little. V and J are TRBV7-9 and TRBJ2-3; 8 bases line up with TRBD2. The CDR3 loop spans 18 amino acids. Germline V CDR1 and CDR2: SEHNR, FQNEAQ (reference sequence). Unmatched junction bases numbered 12, after V lost 2 bases and J lost 2 bases. CDR3 sequence reads: CASSLNLAAGDYTDTQYF. The CDR3 DNA follows: TGTGCCAGCAGCTTAAATTTAGCAGCGGGGGATTACACAGATACGCAGTATTTT.

Notes on this clonotype: For a library built for alpha chains, this beta chain is a stray read; little rests on its size. This chain joins TRBV12-3 or TRBV12-4 and TRBJ1-3; TRBD1 is a possible D gene (5 bases). Trimming removed 5 bases at V and 3 bases at J, with 17 bases between. The CDR3 has 16 amino acids. Here the CDR3 DNA reads TGTGCCAGCAGTCAACCGCAGGGAAGTGGTGGAAACACCATATATTTT. Residues: CASSQPQGSGGNTIYF.

Within the sample, this clonotype is medium-sized. This beta chain is off target for a library built for alpha chains, so its abundance means little. The rearrangement links TRBV12-3 or TRBV12-4 to TRBJ1-6; TRBD1 might be the D (6 bases). CDR3 size: 16 residues. V dropped 5 bases and J dropped 10 bases, with 21 bases sitting between them. The CDR3 here is CASSPSRGAIGSPLHF. As DNA, the CDR3 is TGTGCCAGCAGTCCCTCCCGGGGGGCTATCGGGTCACCCCTCCACTTT.

By sample fraction, this clonotype is medium-sized. This beta chain lies outside the target of a library built for alpha chains; its clone size means little. The chain uses TRBV5-1 and TRBJ2-2; unclear D gene. The CDR3 spans 15 residues. The V gene's germline CDR1 is SGHRS and CDR2 YFSETQ. Between the trimmed V and J ends, which lost 0 bases and 2 bases, there was a span of 8 bases. Here the CDR3 reads CASSLATGNTGELFF. The CDR3 DNA reads as TGCGCCAGCAGCTTGGCTACGGGTAACACCGGGGAGCTGTTTTTT.

This clonotype was counted only a few times. This beta chain is a stray sequence in a library constructed for alpha chains; its clone size is not meaningful. V is TRBV24-1 and J is TRBJ2-5; D may match TRBD1 or TRBD2 (5 bases each). CDR3 length: 13 residues. Germline V gives CDR1 KGHDR, CDR2 SFDVKD. Trimming left V 9 bases short and J 5 bases short, with 15 bases between. The CDR3 nucleotides read TGTGCCACCGCGACAGCCGGAGGTGAGACCCAGTACTTC. Translating it yields CATATAGGETQYF.

This clonotype is medium-sized (0.01 to 0.1%) within its sample. The size of this beta chain means little, since it is a stray read in a library made for alpha chains. The chain combines TRBV27 with TRBJ2-7; D gene uncertain. The CDR3 is 15 residues long. V was clipped by 7 bases and J by 1 base, with 17 bases between them. Per germline, CDR1 MNHEY and CDR2 SMNVEV (reference sequence). For the CDR3, the DNA is TGTGCCAGCAATCTCTGGAGCTGGAAATCCTACGAGCAGTACTTC. Translating gives CASNLWSWKSYEQYF.

This clonotype is labeled medium-sized (0.01 to 0.1%). This beta chain slipped into a library made for alpha chains as a stray read, so its size is not meaningful. The chain couples TRBV20-1 to TRBJ1-1; D gene ambiguous. Per the germline V gene, CDR1 is DFQATT and CDR2 is SNEGSKA (reference sequence). The CDR3 sequence is 13 residues long. V was cut by 5 bases and J by 1 base, with 11 bases left in between. The CDR3 protein is CSAEDTENTEAFF. The CDR3 DNA reads as TGCAGTGCTGAAGACACTGAGAACACTGAAGCTTTCTTT.